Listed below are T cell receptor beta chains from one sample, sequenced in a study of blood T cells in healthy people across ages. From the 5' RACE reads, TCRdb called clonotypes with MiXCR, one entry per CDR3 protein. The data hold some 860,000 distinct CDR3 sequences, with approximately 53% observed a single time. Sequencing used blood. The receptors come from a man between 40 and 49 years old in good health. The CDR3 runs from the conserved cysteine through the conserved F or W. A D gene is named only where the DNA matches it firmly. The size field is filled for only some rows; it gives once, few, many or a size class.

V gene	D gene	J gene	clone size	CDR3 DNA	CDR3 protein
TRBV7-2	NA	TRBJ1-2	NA	TGTGCCAGCAGCTTAGGAACAGACTCCGGCTATGGCTACACCTTC	CASSLGTDSGYGYTF
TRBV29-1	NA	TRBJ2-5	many	TGCAGCGTCGCAGAAGGGACCCAGTACTTC	CSVAEGTQYF
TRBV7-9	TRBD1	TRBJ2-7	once	TGTGCCAGCAGCGCCTTGGACAGGGGAAAATACGAGCAGTACTTC	CASSALDRGKYEQYF
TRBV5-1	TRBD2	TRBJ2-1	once	TGCGCCAGCAGCTTGGTAGCGGGGGGCCCTCTCAATGAGCAGTTCTTC	CASSLVAGGPLNEQFF
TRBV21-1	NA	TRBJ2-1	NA	TGTGCCAGCAGCAAACCTGCAGGGGGGGGAACCTTCTCCTACAATGAGCAGTTCTTC	CASSKPAGGGTFSYNEQFF
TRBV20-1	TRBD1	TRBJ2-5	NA	TGCAGTGCTAGCGTTCCGGGACAGGGGACCCAAGAGACCCAGTACTTC	CSASVPGQGTQETQYF
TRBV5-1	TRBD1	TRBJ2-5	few	TGCGCCAGCAGCTGGTGGGACAGAAGCAGGGAGACCCAGTACTTC	CASSWWDRSRETQYF
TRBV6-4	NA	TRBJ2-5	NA	TGTGCCAGCAGGAGAGGCGCAGGGGACGAGACCCAGTACTTC	CASRRGAGDETQYF
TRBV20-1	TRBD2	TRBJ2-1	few	TGCAGTGCTTCCCCTGTCTCGGGACTAGCACGCATCAATGAGCAGTTCTTC	CSASPVSGLARINEQFF
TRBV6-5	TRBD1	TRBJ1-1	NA	TGTGCCAGCACCCCCGACAGGGGACGGGGCCCTGAAGCTTTCTTT	CASTPDRGRGPEAFF
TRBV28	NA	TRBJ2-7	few	TGTGCCAGCAGTTCCGCTTTCCCGCTCAAGTACGAGCAGTACTTC	CASSSAFPLKYEQYF
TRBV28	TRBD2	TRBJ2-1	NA	TGTGCCAGCAGTCACCGGGTAGCGGGAGCCCCACGACACAATGAGCAGTTCTTC	CASSHRVAGAPRHNEQFF
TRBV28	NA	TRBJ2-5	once	TGTGCCAGCAGTTTTCGAGTCGTCGGGGAAGGGTTCGGACTCCAAGAGACCCAGTACTTC	CASSFRVVGEGFGLQETQYF
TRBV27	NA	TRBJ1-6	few	TGTGCCAGCAGTTTGTCAAGGAGGAATTCACCCCTCCACTTT	CASSLSRRNSPLHF
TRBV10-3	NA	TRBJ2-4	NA	TGTGCCATCAGTGAATCTGCGCCGGGGGCCAAAAACATTCAGTACTTC	CAISESAPGAKNIQYF
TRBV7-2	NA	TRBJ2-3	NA	TGTGCCAGCAGCTTGGCGGGACACAAAGCCCTCACAGATACGCAGTATTTT	CASSLAGHKALTDTQYF
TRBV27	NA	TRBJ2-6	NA	TGTGCCAGCAGTTCCAACGATTACTCTGGGGCCAACGTCCTGACTTTC	CASSSNDYSGANVLTF
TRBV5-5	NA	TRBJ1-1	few	TGTGCCAGCAGCTTGGTGGAGGGTTGGACTGAAGCTTTCTTT	CASSLVEGWTEAFF
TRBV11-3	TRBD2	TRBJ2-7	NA	TGTGCCAGCAGCTTAGGACTCCTAGCGGGAGGGTCCCCCTACGAGCAGTACTTC	CASSLGLLAGGSPYEQYF
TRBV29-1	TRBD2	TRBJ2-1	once	TGCAGCGTAGGGGAGGGACTATACAATGAGCAGTTCTTC	CSVGEGLYNEQFF
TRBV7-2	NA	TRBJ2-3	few	TGTGCCAGCAGCTCACAAGCGACGTCGACAGATACGCAGTATTTT	CASSSQATSTDTQYF
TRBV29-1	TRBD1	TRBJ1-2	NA	TGCAGCGTTAACCTCGGACAGGGAGGAAGCGATGGCTACACCTTC	CSVNLGQGGSDGYTF
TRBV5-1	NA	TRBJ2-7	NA	TGCGCCAGCAGTTCATCGGCGTTTACCGGGACACCTTACGAGCAGTACTTC	CASSSSAFTGTPYEQYF
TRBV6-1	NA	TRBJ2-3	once	TGTGCCAGCAGTAGGGATCGGCCCACAGATACGCGGTATTTT	CASSRDRPTDTRYF
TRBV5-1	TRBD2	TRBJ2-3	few	TGCGCCAGCAGCCCAAAGCGGGAGGGCCGCCGGGATACGCAGTATTTT	CASSPKREGRRDTQYF
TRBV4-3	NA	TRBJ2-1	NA	TGCGCCAGCAGCCACATGACCGCTAACAATGAGCAGTTCTTC	CASSHMTANNEQFF
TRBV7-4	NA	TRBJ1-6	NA	TGTGCCAGCAGCCTAGCCCCTAAGTTGACGGCCTGCAAGTCTTCACCCCTCCACTTT	CASSLAPKLTACKSSPLHF
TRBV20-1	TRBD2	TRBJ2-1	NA	TGCAGTGCTACCTACCCTAATCTAGCGGGGGTAAATGAGCAGTTCTTC	CSATYPNLAGVNEQFF
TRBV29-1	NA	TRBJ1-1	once	TGCAGCGTTGACAGGGGAAGGAACACTGAAGCTTTCTTT	CSVDRGRNTEAFF
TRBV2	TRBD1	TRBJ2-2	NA	TGTGCCACTAGCACAGGGGTAGTCAACACCGGGGAGCTGTTTTTT	CATSTGVVNTGELFF
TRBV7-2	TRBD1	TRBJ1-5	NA	TGTGCCAGCAGCTTGCGGACAGGTGAGATGCCCCAGCATTTT	CASSLRTGEMPQHF
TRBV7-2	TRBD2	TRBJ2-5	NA	TGTGCCAGCAGCTCTCTGGGGGCGGGGGGAGAGACCCAGTACTTC	CASSSLGAGGETQYF
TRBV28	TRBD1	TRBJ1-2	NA	TGTGCCGGCAGAAGACCCGGGACAGGGTATGGCTACACCTTC	CAGRRPGTGYGYTF
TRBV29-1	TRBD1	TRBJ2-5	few	TGCAGCTTTACCGGACAGGGGGAAGAGCAGTACTTC	CSFTGQGEEQYF
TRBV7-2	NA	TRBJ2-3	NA	TGTGCCAGCAGCCCGCAGGGCTCCACAGATACGCAGTATTTT	CASSPQGSTDTQYF
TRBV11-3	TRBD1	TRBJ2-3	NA	TGTGCCAGCAGCCCCTCAACAGGGGGGTCAGATACGCAGTATTTT	CASSPSTGGSDTQYF
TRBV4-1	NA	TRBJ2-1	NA	TGCGCCAGCACCCGTCAGTCCGGGACTGAGCAGTTCTTC	CASTRQSGTEQFF
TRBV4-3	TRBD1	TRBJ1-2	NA	TGCGCCAGCAGCCAAGGGTCACAGGGGAACTATGGCTACACCTTC	CASSQGSQGNYGYTF
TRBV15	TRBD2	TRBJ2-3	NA	TGTGCCACCAGCTCCCCGACGCGGACTAGCTGGGACACAGATACGCAGTATTTT	CATSSPTRTSWDTDTQYF
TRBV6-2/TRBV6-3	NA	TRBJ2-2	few	TGTGCCAGCAGTTACGAAGTTTTGCACACCGGGGAGCTGTTTTTT	CASSYEVLHTGELFF
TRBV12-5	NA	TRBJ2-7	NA	TGTGCTAGTGACAACCCGCAGATGGCCTACGAGCAGTACTTC	CASDNPQMAYEQYF
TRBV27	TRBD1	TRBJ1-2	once	TGTGCCAGCAGTCCGGTAGGACAGGGTGTGAATGGCTACACCTTC	CASSPVGQGVNGYTF
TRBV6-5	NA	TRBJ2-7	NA	TGTGCCAGCAGTTACTCGAAGGCGGGACGTGGCTACGAGCAGTACTTC	CASSYSKAGRGYEQYF
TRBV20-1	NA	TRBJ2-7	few	TGCAGTGCTAGAGAGGTGGGAAACTACCTCGAGCAGTACTTC	CSAREVGNYLEQYF
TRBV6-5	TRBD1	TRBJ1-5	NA	TGTGCCAGCAGTTTGGTAAACCCGGGACAGGGCAATCAGCCCCAGCATTTT	CASSLVNPGQGNQPQHF
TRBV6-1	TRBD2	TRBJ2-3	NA	TGTGCCAGCAGTGCGACTAGCGGGGGGGACACAGATACGCAGTATTTT	CASSATSGGDTDTQYF
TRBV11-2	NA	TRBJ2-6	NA	TGTGCCAGCAGCCCGGGGGCGGGCGGGGCCAACGTCCTGACTTTC	CASSPGAGGANVLTF
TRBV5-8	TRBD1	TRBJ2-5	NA	TGTGCCAGCAGCTTGGGGGGTGCCGGACAGGGCGAGACCCAGTACTTC	CASSLGGAGQGETQYF
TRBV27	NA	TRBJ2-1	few	TGTGCCAGCAGCCTAGAAACACCTTTCTACAATGAGCAGTTCTTC	CASSLETPFYNEQFF
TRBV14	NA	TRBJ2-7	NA	TGTGCCAGCAAACAGGGTAACTCCTACGAGCAGTACTTC	CASKQGNSYEQYF
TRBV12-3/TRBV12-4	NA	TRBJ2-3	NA	TGTGCCAGCAGTTTTATGCGGAGAGCTAGCACAGATACGCAGTATTTC	CASSFMRRASTDTQYF
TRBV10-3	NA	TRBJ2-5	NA	TGTGCCATCAGTGAGTCGCGGGGGCTTATCGATGAGCAGTACTTC	CAISESRGLIDEQYF
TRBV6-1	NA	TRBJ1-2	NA	TGTGCCAGCAGTTCGGATGGCTACACCTTC	CASSSDGYTF
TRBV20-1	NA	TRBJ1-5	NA	TGCAGTGCTAGACACTCGGGGAGGAGCGGTCAGCCCCAGCATTTT	CSARHSGRSGQPQHF
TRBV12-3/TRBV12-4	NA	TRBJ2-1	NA	TGTGCCAGCAGTTTATTGGAGGATGAGCAGTTCTTC	CASSLLEDEQFF
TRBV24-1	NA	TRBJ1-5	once	TGTGCCACCAGCCCCCGGACCTCACTTAGCAATCAGCCCCAGCATTTT	CATSPRTSLSNQPQHF
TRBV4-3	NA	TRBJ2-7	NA	TGCGCCAGCAGCCAAGTAGCCTCGGGGTCCCCGATCTCCGAGCAGTACTTC	CASSQVASGSPISEQYF
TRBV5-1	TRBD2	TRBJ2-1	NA	TGCGCCAGCAGCCCCACCCCTGTCGGGGGGGCTTACAATGAGCAGTTCTTC	CASSPTPVGGAYNEQFF
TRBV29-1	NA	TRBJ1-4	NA	TGCAGCGTTGTCGGCACTTGGGATGCAACTAATGAAAAACTGTTTTTT	CSVVGTWDATNEKLFF
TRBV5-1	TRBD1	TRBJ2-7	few	TGCGCCAGCAGCCTAAACCCGGGACAGGAAACCTACGAGCAGTACTTC	CASSLNPGQETYEQYF